A selection of T cell receptor beta chains follows, all from one sample in a study of cytomegalovirus exposure and HLA in healthy donors. Data came from immunoSEQ multiplex PCR; TCRdb stores just in-frame clones and leaves some out. The repertoire holds under 200,000 clones, 85% seen once, with 2% to 3% in the top ten. The sequencing sample was made of PBMCs. The receptors shown here come from a man aged 30-40 years in good health and CMV-seropositive. Both conserved end residues are part of each CDR3. The order of the fields is J gene, D gene, clone size, V gene, CDR3 DNA, CDR3 protein. A D gene is named only where the DNA matches it firmly. Size tells how often a clone was seen (once, few, many) or the class of an expanded clone, and some rows leave it out.

J: TRBJ2-3; D: TRBD2; size: .; V: TRBV5-4; DNA: TGTGCCAGCAGCTTGGTAGCGGGAGGGCCGGCAGATACGCAGTATTTT; CDR3: CASSLVAGGPADTQYF
J: TRBJ1-1; D: TRBD1; size: .; V: TRBV6-5; DNA: TGTGCCAGCAGTTGGCATACAGGGGGGATCACTGAAGCTTTCTTT; CDR3: CASSWHTGGITEAFF
J: TRBJ2-1; D: TRBD2; size: .; V: TRBV2; DNA: TGTGCCAGCAGATTCGGACTAGCGGGATTCAATGAGCAGTTCTTC; CDR3: CASRFGLAGFNEQFF
J: TRBJ1-1; D: .; size: few; V: TRBV18; DNA: TGTGCCAGCTCACCAAACGGGGGAACTGAAGCTTTCTTT; CDR3: CASSPNGGTEAFF
J: TRBJ1-3; D: TRBD1; size: .; V: TRBV18; DNA: TGTGCCAGCTCAAAGGGACAGGTCTCTGGAAACACCATATATTTT; CDR3: CASSKGQVSGNTIYF
J: TRBJ2-1; D: TRBD2; size: .; V: TRBV2; DNA: TGTGCCAGCAGTGGGCTAGCGGGTCACAATGAGCAGTTCTTC; CDR3: CASSGLAGHNEQFF
J: TRBJ2-2; D: .; size: .; V: TRBV5-6; DNA: TGTGCCAGCAGCTTCGTCGCCGGGGAGCTGTTTTTT; CDR3: CASSFVAGELFF
J: TRBJ2-7; D: .; size: .; V: TRBV11-2; DNA: TGTGCCAGCAAGATAGGGGCTGAATACGAGCAGTACTTC; CDR3: CASKIGAEYEQYF
J: TRBJ1-3; D: .; size: .; V: TRBV6-1; DNA: TGTGCCAGCAGTGTAGAGGTATCGGGGGGGCTCTCTGGAAACACCATATATTTT; CDR3: CASSVEVSGGLSGNTIYF
J: TRBJ1-1; D: .; size: .; V: TRBV2; DNA: TGTGCCAGCCCCGGGACAACGGGAACTGAAGCTTTCTTT; CDR3: CASPGTTGTEAFF
J: TRBJ1-1; D: .; size: .; V: TRBV7-9; DNA: TGTTCCAGCAGCTTAGGAGCCGCGCGAACCGGGGCTTTCTTT; CDR3: CSSSLGAARTGAFF
J: TRBJ1-3; D: TRBD1; size: .; V: TRBV5-5; DNA: TGTGCCAGCAGCTTGGCTGGGGCAGGGGGGAGAAACACCATATATTTT; CDR3: CASSLAGAGGRNTIYF
J: TRBJ2-1; D: .; size: .; V: TRBV9; DNA: TGTGCCAGCAGCGCGGACAATGAGCAGTTCTTC; CDR3: CASSADNEQFF
J: TRBJ2-7; D: .; size: .; V: TRBV2; DNA: TGTGCCAGCAGAGAACCCGTTACTACCTCCTACGAGCAGTACTTC; CDR3: CASREPVTTSYEQYF
J: TRBJ2-3; D: TRBD1; size: .; V: TRBV11-2; DNA: TGTGCCAGCAGCTCAAACAGGGGCCTAGCCCTAGATACGCAGTATTTT; CDR3: CASSSNRGLALDTQYF
J: TRBJ2-7; D: .; size: .; V: TRBV7-2; DNA: TGTGCCAGCAGCCAGGTGGGCGGGACAGCCTACGAGCAGTACTTC; CDR3: CASSQVGGTAYEQYF
J: TRBJ1-6; D: .; size: .; V: TRBV27; DNA: TGTGCCAGCAGTCCCGGACAGTTCTATAATTCACCCCTCCACTTT; CDR3: CASSPGQFYNSPLHF
J: TRBJ2-3; D: TRBD1; size: .; V: TRBV27; DNA: TGTGCCAGCAGCCTAGGGCGGCCGACAGGGTGGATCACAGATACGCAGTATTTT; CDR3: CASSLGRPTGWITDTQYF
J: TRBJ2-1; D: .; size: .; V: TRBV7-2; DNA: TGTGCCAGCAGCTTAGAGGGACTTTTCCTGGGGCATGAGTTCTTC; CDR3: CASSLEGLFLGHEFF
J: TRBJ1-5; D: TRBD1; size: .; V: TRBV7-2; DNA: TGTGCCAGCAGCTTAGTCGGGACAGAAAGCAATCAGCCCCAGCATTTT; CDR3: CASSLVGTESNQPQHF
J: TRBJ2-2; D: TRBD1; size: .; V: TRBV5-4; DNA: TGTGCCAGCAGCCTTCTCATAACAGGGGCTGGCGGGGAGCTGTTTTTT; CDR3: CASSLLITGAGGELFF
J: TRBJ2-1; D: TRBD2; size: .; V: TRBV5-1; DNA: TGCGCCAGCAGCTTGATGGACGGGAGGGCTGGTAATGAGCAGTTCTTC; CDR3: CASSLMDGRAGNEQFF
J: TRBJ2-7; D: .; size: .; V: TRBV2; DNA: TGTGCCAGCAGTCGGGTCTCCTACGAGCAGTACTTC; CDR3: CASSRVSYEQYF
J: TRBJ2-3; D: .; size: .; V: TRBV4-1; DNA: TGCGCCAGCAGCCTCCTCGGGGGAGGCACAGATACGCAGTATTTT; CDR3: CASSLLGGGTDTQYF
J: TRBJ2-3; D: .; size: .; V: TRBV10-3; DNA: TGTGCCATCGCGGGCCCCGGGGTGGGCACAGATACGCAGTATTTT; CDR3: CAIAGPGVGTDTQYF
J: TRBJ1-6; D: .; size: .; V: TRBV6-6; DNA: TGTGCCAGCAGGTCCGGGACATCCAATTCACCCCTCCACTTT; CDR3: CASRSGTSNSPLHF
J: TRBJ2-3; D: .; size: .; V: TRBV9; DNA: TGTGCCAGCAGCGTACTGGGGGGTTCAGATACGCAGTATTTT; CDR3: CASSVLGGSDTQYF
J: TRBJ2-7; D: TRBD2; size: .; V: TRBV7-2; DNA: TGTGCCAGCAGTTCTATAGCGGGAGTTGTCCACGAGCAGTACTTC; CDR3: CASSSIAGVVHEQYF
J: TRBJ2-1; D: TRBD2; size: .; V: TRBV2; DNA: TGTGCCAGCAGTGAGGCTAGCGGGAGGGTTAGCTCCTACAATGAGCAGTTCTTC; CDR3: CASSEASGRVSSYNEQFF
J: TRBJ2-1; D: .; size: .; V: TRBV6-5; DNA: TGTGCCAGCAGTTACTCCCTGTACAGGAATGAGCAGTTCTTC; CDR3: CASSYSLYRNEQFF
J: TRBJ1-6; D: .; size: .; V: TRBV7-8; DNA: TGTGCCAGCAGCTTTAACAGGCGGTCACCCCTCCACTTT; CDR3: CASSFNRRSPLHF
J: TRBJ2-5; D: TRBD1; size: .; V: TRBV11-1; DNA: TGTGCCAGCAGCTTACCGGGACAGGGTTCGGAGACCCAGTACTTC; CDR3: CASSLPGQGSETQYF
J: TRBJ2-5; D: TRBD1; size: .; V: TRBV7-9; DNA: TGTGCCAGCAGAAATGGACAGGGCGGAGGAGAGACCCAGTACTTC; CDR3: CASRNGQGGGETQYF
J: TRBJ2-1; D: TRBD2; size: .; V: TRBV5-1; DNA: TGCGCCAGCAGCACGACTAGCGGGAGTTGGAATGAGCAGTTCTTC; CDR3: CASSTTSGSWNEQFF
J: TRBJ2-1; D: .; size: .; V: TRBV9; DNA: TGTGCCAGCAGCGACGGGACTCTTGTTAATGAGCAGTTCTTC; CDR3: CASSDGTLVNEQFF
J: TRBJ2-1; D: .; size: .; V: TRBV4-2; DNA: TGTGCCAGCAGCCAAAGGACTGGCAATGAGCAGTTCTTC; CDR3: CASSQRTGNEQFF
J: TRBJ2-3; D: TRBD2; size: .; V: TRBV4-1; DNA: TGCGCCAGCAGCCAAGTAGGAGCGGGAGGCAGTGGAGATACGCAGTATTTT; CDR3: CASSQVGAGGSGDTQYF
J: TRBJ2-7; D: .; size: few; V: TRBV7-2; DNA: TGTGCCAGCAGCCCTCGGGACAACTCCTACGAGCAGTACTTC; CDR3: CASSPRDNSYEQYF
J: TRBJ2-3; D: TRBD1; size: .; V: TRBV7-7; DNA: TGTGCTAGCAGCCCCCCGGGACAGCTCACAGATACGCAGTATTTT; CDR3: CASSPPGQLTDTQYF
J: TRBJ1-2; D: TRBD1; size: .; V: TRBV29-1; DNA: TGCAGCGTTAAGACAGGGGGTAACTATGGCTACACCTTC; CDR3: CSVKTGGNYGYTF
J: TRBJ2-5; D: .; size: .; V: TRBV7-9; DNA: TGTGCCAGCAGCTGGAATAGTGGAGGTGAGACCCAGTACTTC; CDR3: CASSWNSGGETQYF
J: TRBJ1-2; D: .; size: .; V: TRBV6-5; DNA: TGTGCCAGCACCTCCTGGGGGGGCGCACATGGCTACACCTTC; CDR3: CASTSWGGAHGYTF
J: TRBJ1-5; D: .; size: .; V: TRBV19; DNA: TGTGCCAGTAGAATCAGGGGAGGCAATCAGCCCCAGCATTTT; CDR3: CASRIRGGNQPQHF
J: TRBJ1-3; D: .; size: few; V: TRBV6-5; DNA: TGTGCCAGCAGGAACCAGGGAAGGGCTGGAAACACCATATATTTT; CDR3: CASRNQGRAGNTIYF
J: TRBJ2-1; D: TRBD1; size: .; V: TRBV5-6; DNA: TGTGCCAGCAGCTTAAACCGGGACAGCTACTACAATGAGCAGTTCTTC; CDR3: CASSLNRDSYYNEQFF
J: TRBJ2-1; D: TRBD2; size: .; V: TRBV7-9; DNA: TGTGCCAGCAGCCTAGGACTAGCGGGAATACTGCATGAGCAGTTCTTC; CDR3: CASSLGLAGILHEQFF
J: TRBJ1-2; D: .; size: .; V: TRBV6-5; DNA: TGTGCCAGCAGTCCTACCGGAGTAGACGGCTACACCTTC; CDR3: CASSPTGVDGYTF
J: TRBJ1-3; D: .; size: .; V: TRBV2; DNA: TGTGCCAGCTTGAGGACAGCAGGAAACACCATATATTTT; CDR3: CASLRTAGNTIYF
J: TRBJ2-1; D: TRBD1; size: .; V: TRBV7-3; DNA: TGTGCCAGCAGCCCCGGGACAGGGGGCTCCTACAATGAGCAGTTCTTC; CDR3: CASSPGTGGSYNEQFF
J: TRBJ1-5; D: TRBD1; size: .; V: TRBV18; DNA: TGTGCCAGCTCATTGGGGCCAGCAGGGGGCCCAGATCAGCCCCAGCATTTT; CDR3: CASSLGPAGGPDQPQHF
J: TRBJ2-3; D: TRBD1; size: .; V: TRBV11-2; DNA: TGTGCCAGCAGCTTGAGAGTGACAGGGGTCCCAGATACGCAGTATTTT; CDR3: CASSLRVTGVPDTQYF
J: TRBJ2-5; D: .; size: .; V: TRBV5-4; DNA: TGTGCCAGCAGCCCAGGGAAAGGGCAAGAGACCCAGTACTTC; CDR3: CASSPGKGQETQYF
J: TRBJ2-1; D: TRBD2; size: once; V: TRBV7-8; DNA: TGTGCCAGCAGCTTACTAGCGGGAGGGCCTGATTTCAATGAGCAGTTCTTC; CDR3: CASSLLAGGPDFNEQFF
J: TRBJ2-5; D: TRBD2; size: .; V: TRBV7-2; DNA: TGTGCCAGCAGCCTTGCGTACACGGGAGGGGGGGGGACCCAGTACTTC; CDR3: CASSLAYTGGGGTQYF
J: TRBJ2-1; D: TRBD2; size: .; V: TRBV2; DNA: TGTGCCAGCACCGGACTAGCGGGAGGTCGTAATGAGCAGTTCTTC; CDR3: CASTGLAGGRNEQFF